What follows are 31 T cell receptor beta chains derived from one specimen sequenced in a study of blood T cell repertoires in COVID-19. Profiling relied on immunoSEQ multiplex PCR, and the TCRdb table lists in-frame clones only, not all of them. The sample holds about 190,000 clones, 70% to 80% seen once. Sequencing used peripheral blood. The origin of the receptors is a woman in her forties or fifties with acute or convalescent COVID-19.

The rearrangement uses TRBV10-1 and TRBJ1-1; D might be TRBD1 (6 bases). CDR1 and CDR2 from the germline V gene are WNHNN and SYGVQD (reference sequence). The CDR3 has 14 residues. The V end was cut by 4 bases, the J end by 8 bases, with 17 bases between. Written as DNA, the CDR3 is TGCGCCAGCAGTGGAACAGGGAATATTAACGAAGCTTTCTTT. Residues: CASSGTGNINEAFF.

The J gene is TRBJ1-6, the V gene TRBV28; 7 bases map to TRBD1. This CDR3 has 15 residues. The trim removed 5 bases at V and 9 bases at J, leaving 10 bases unmatched. Germline V gives CDR1 MDHEN, CDR2 SYDVKM. This CDR3 reads CASSPFLGGASPLHF. CDR3 sequence (DNA): TGTGCCAGCAGTCCCTTTCTAGGGGGCGCTTCACCCCTCCACTTT.

The CDR3 DNA sequence: TGCGCCAGCAGCTTGAATACTCCCACCACAGATACGCAGTATTTT. Translating gives CASSLNTPTTDTQYF. The chain recombines TRBV5-1 with TRBJ2-3; no firm D call. CDR1 is SGHRS, CDR2 YFSETQ, per germline. V lost 1 base, J lost 2 bases, and 11 bases lay in between. CDR3 length: 15 amino acids.

The chain has TRBV5-1 and TRBJ2-1, with D perhaps matching TRBD1 (5 bases). Germline values: CDR1 SGHRS, CDR2 YFSETQ. V gave up 0 bases and J gave up 5 bases, with 9 bases separating them. The CDR3 extends over 14 amino acids. The CDR3 DNA reads as TGCGCCAGCAGCTTGGAGGGGTGGAACAATGAGCAGTTCTTC. Translation: CASSLEGWNNEQFF.

V gene TRBV19 combines with J gene TRBJ2-7; possibly TRBD2 for D (5 bases). Germline V gene lookup returns CDR1 LNHDA and CDR2 SQIVND (reference sequence). This CDR3 spans 15 amino acids. Trimming shortened V by 0 bases and J by 0 bases, and 9 bases separated the two germline ends. The CDR3 reads CASSIEASGSYEQYF. CDR3 bases: TGTGCCAGTAGTATAGAGGCAAGCGGCTCCTACGAGCAGTACTTC.

The V call is TRBV19, the J call TRBJ2-1, with TRBD2 matching 12 bases. CDR1 LNHDA and CDR2 SQIVND come from the germline V gene (reference sequence). The CDR3 extends over 16 amino acids. V gave up 5 bases and J gave up 7 bases; unmatched junction bases: 9. CDR3 sequence (DNA): TGTGCCAGTAGTGGGCTAGCGGGAGGGGCTGGAAATGAGCAGTTCTTC. As protein: CASSGLAGGAGNEQFF.

The rearrangement uses TRBV4-3 and TRBJ2-1; 9 bases agree with TRBD2. The CDR3 contains 15 residues. The J segment lost 5 bases and the V segment lost 1 base, leaving 3 bases of the junction unmatched. Germline V lookup: CDR1 LGHNA, CDR2 YSLEER. The DNA of the CDR3 is TGCGCCAGCAGCCAAGTACTAGCGGGTAACAATGAGCAGTTCTTC. Protein sequence: CASSQVLAGNNEQFF.

The chain combines TRBV19 with TRBJ1-1; 9 nucleotides line up with TRBD1. The junction had 8 bases not matched to a gene; V was cut back by 4 bases and J by 5 bases. Germline-derived CDR1 and CDR2 are LNHDA and SQIVND (reference sequence). The CDR3 totals 15 residues. The CDR3 is CASSRWDREATEAFF. DNA for the CDR3: TGTGCCAGTAGTAGATGGGACAGGGAGGCGACTGAAGCTTTCTTT.

V is TRBV28 and J is TRBJ1-1, with a weak D call TRBD1 (5 bases). This CDR3 spans 15 amino acids. Germline assignment: CDR1 MDHEN and CDR2 SYDVKM. V lost 6 bases, J lost 0 bases, and 14 bases lay in between. CDR3 residues: CASREPRTLNTEAFF. CDR3 DNA sequence: TGTGCCAGCAGGGAACCGAGGACATTGAACACTGAAGCTTTCTTT.

The gene calls are TRBV6-6 and TRBJ1-5; possible D gene TRBD1, 5 bases. V was shortened by 4 bases and J by 3 bases, with 16 bases between the two germline ends. This CDR3 comprises 16 residues. Germline assignment: CDR1 MNHNY and CDR2 SVGAGI (reference sequence). The CDR3 DNA reads as TGTGCCAGCAGTTTTGACAGAGAAAGTATCAATCAGCCCCAGCATTTT. Residues: CASSFDRESINQPQHF.

A remark on this clone: Different DNA sequences within this sample yield the same CDR3. The chain joins TRBV18 to TRBJ2-7, with D unclear. Per the germline V gene, CDR1 is KGHSH and CDR2 is LQKENI. This CDR3 has 13 amino acids. Trimming shortened V by 2 bases and J by 2 bases, and 7 bases separated the two germline ends. Written as DNA, the CDR3 is TGTGCCAGCTCACCAGGGCAGACCTACGAGCAGTACTTC. Translation: CASSPGQTYEQYF.

Only one count was recorded for this clone. The V gene is TRBV9, the J gene TRBJ1-1, with D hard to call. The V end was cut by 0 bases, the J end by 5 bases, with 14 bases between. Per germline, CDR1 SGDLS and CDR2 YYNGEE. This CDR3 has 15 amino acids. The CDR3 bases are TGTGCCAGCAGCGTAGAAGCGGCGGGGAGGACTGAAGCTTTCTTT. It codes for CASSVEAAGRTEAFF.

The chain recombines TRBV10-1 with TRBJ2-6; D is perhaps TRBD1 (5 bases). The CDR3 has 17 residues. Germline V lookup: CDR1 WNHNN, CDR2 SYGVQD (reference sequence). V was cut by 2 bases and J by 0 bases, with 11 bases left in between. CDR3: CASSEPGAISGANVLTF. For the CDR3, the DNA is TGCGCCAGCAGTGAGCCTGGGGCGATCTCTGGGGCCAACGTCCTGACTTTC.

The V call is TRBV6-6, the J call TRBJ2-7; 8 bases are shared with TRBD1. V trimming: 6 bases; J trimming: 9 bases; junction bases outside the gene matches: 19. CDR1 MNHNY and CDR2 SVGAGI come from the germline V gene (reference sequence). CDR3 size: 16 residues. The CDR3 spells CASSLGPTGALEGQYF. The DNA for the CDR3 is TGTGCCAGCAGCCTGGGTCCGACAGGGGCCCTGGAGGGGCAGTACTTC.

This sequence joins TRBV5-8 and TRBJ2-1; D remains ambiguous. The V gene's germline CDR1 is SGHTS and CDR2 YDEGEE. The CDR3 runs to 14 residues. V lost 5 bases and J 7 bases, leaving 16 bases between the germline ends. The CDR3, as DNA: TGTGCCAGCAGTTCGCGGAGTTTTAGTAATGAGCAGTTCTTC. This encodes CASSSRSFSNEQFF. The full variable domain, its missing parts supplied by reference TRBV5-8 and TRBJ2-1, is EAGVTQSPTHLIKTRGQQATLRCSPISGHTSVYWYQQALGLGLQFLLWYDEGEERNRGNFPPRFSGRQFPNYSSELNVNALELEDSALYLCASSSRSFSNEQFFGPGTRLTVL.

The rearrangement links TRBV18 to TRBJ1-2; D remains ambiguous. The germline V gene has CDR1 KGHSH and CDR2 LQKENI. V lost 3 bases and J lost 6, with 20 bases in between. This CDR3 comprises 16 residues. CDR3 sequence: CASSPGLAAEENGYTF. The CDR3 DNA reads as TGTGCCAGCTCACCCGGATTGGCGGCCGAGGAAAATGGCTACACCTTC.

This chain uses TRBV28 with TRBJ1-5, with D tentatively TRBD1 (5 bases). Trimming removed 6 bases at V and 0 bases at J, with 12 bases between. The CDR3 totals 15 residues. Germline V gene sequence: CDR1 MDHEN, CDR2 SYDVKM. CDR3 bases: TGTGCCAGCAGCTTGACAGTACCTAGCAATCAGCCCCAGCATTTT. It codes for CASSLTVPSNQPQHF.

The CDR3: CASSFGTSGRNEQFF. CDR3 DNA: TGTGCCAGCAGCTTTGGGACTAGCGGGAGGAATGAGCAGTTCTTC. This chain links TRBV3-1 (or the pseudogene TRBV3-2) with TRBJ2-1; the match to TRBD2 covers 15 bases. V was pared by 5 bases and J by 7 bases, with 3 bases of the junction left unmatched. Germline V gene data show CDR1 as LGHDT and CDR2 as YNNKEL (reference sequence). This CDR3 has 15 residues.

The V gene is TRBV2, the J gene TRBJ2-2, with 13 bases lining up with TRBD2. V shed 5 bases, J shed 6 bases, and the junction held 6 bases outside the gene matches. The CDR3 has 16 residues. Germline V gene data show CDR1 as SNHLY and CDR2 as FYNNEI. The CDR3 coding sequence is TGTGCCAGCAGTTTAACTAGCGGGGGGGCTTCCGGGGAGCTGTTTTTT. Amino acid sequence: CASSLTSGGASGELFF.

The chain couples TRBV5-7 to TRBJ1-5, with D uncertain. TRBV5-7 is recorded as an ORF, its role being uncertain. The CDR3 covers 12 residues. V was clipped by 3 bases and J by 14 bases, with 15 bases between them. As DNA, the CDR3 is TGTGCCAGCAGCTCACCCATTAGCGAGGAGCATTTT. Translation gives CASSSPISEEHF.

This chain joins TRBV14 and TRBJ1-6; D gene unclear. Per germline, CDR1 SGHDN and CDR2 FVKESK. The CDR3 is 13 residues long. V was clipped by 1 base and J by 9 bases, with 7 bases between them. CDR3 DNA: TGTGCCAGCAGCCAAGGGTCGAGTTCACCCCTCCACTTT. This encodes CASSQGSSSPLHF.

The CDR3 nucleotides read TGTGCCAGCAGCCCAGGGACTAGCGGGGCCGGGGAGCTGTTTTTT. Protein: CASSPGTSGAGELFF. V and J are TRBV5-6 and TRBJ2-2; 13 bases fit TRBD2. Germline V lookup: CDR1 SGHDT, CDR2 YYEEEE. V gave up 4 bases and J gave up 6 bases; unmatched junction bases: 3. This CDR3 has 15 amino acids.

J is TRBJ2-1 and V is TRBV30; D is perhaps TRBD1 (6 bases). The CDR3 contains 14 residues. CDR1 and CDR2 (germline): GTSNPN, SVGIG (reference sequence). The V end lost 4 bases, the J end lost 1 base, and 11 bases lay between the germline ends. The CDR3 coding sequence is TGTGCCTGGACCACAGGGTCGTCCTACAATGAGCAGTTCTTC. Translating it yields CAWTTGSSYNEQFF.

The V and J genes are TRBV19 and TRBJ2-1; D uncertain. Germline-derived CDR1 and CDR2 are LNHDA and SQIVND (reference sequence). The V end lost 5 bases, the J end lost 0 bases, and 14 bases lay between the germline ends. The CDR3 loop spans 16 amino acids. The CDR3 loop reads CASSSVTINSYNEQFF. In nucleotides, the CDR3 is TGTGCCAGTAGTTCCGTAACAATAAACTCCTACAATGAGCAGTTCTTC.

Many counts were recorded for this clone. This rearrangement joins TRBV7-9 to TRBJ1-1; perhaps TRBD1 as D (6 bases). This CDR3 has 13 residues. The germline CDR1 and CDR2 sequences are SEHNR and FQNEAQ (reference sequence). V was clipped by 1 base and J by 6 bases, with 9 bases between them. Here the CDR3 reads CASSLEQGAEAFF. As DNA, the CDR3 is TGTGCCAGCAGCTTAGAACAGGGCGCTGAAGCTTTCTTT.

This chain links TRBV10-1 with TRBJ2-1; 11 bases are shared with TRBD1. CDR1 is WNHNN, CDR2 SYGVQD, per germline (reference sequence). The CDR3 has 17 amino acids. Trimming removed 5 bases from V and 10 bases from J; junction bases left unmatched: 16. Here the CDR3 reads CASSPGTGGSGIGEQFF. Written as DNA, the CDR3 is TGCGCCAGCAGTCCCGGGACAGGGGGTAGCGGGATCGGAGAGCAGTTCTTC.

Only a few counts were recorded for this clone. The chain recombines TRBV19 with TRBJ2-3; TRBD2 agrees at 12 bases. The trim removed 5 bases at V and 6 bases at J, leaving 3 bases unmatched. This CDR3 is 14 amino acids long. From germline, CDR1 is LNHDA and CDR2 SQIVND (reference sequence). CDR3 coding DNA: TGTGCCAGTAGTGTCGGACTAGCGGGGGATACGCAGTATTTT. This codes for CASSVGLAGDTQYF.

The chain uses TRBV7-9 and TRBJ1-1; D possibly corresponds to TRBD1 (5 bases). Per germline, CDR1 SEHNR and CDR2 FQNEAQ (reference sequence). The V and J ends lost 1 base and 4 bases respectively, with 7 bases between them. CDR3 size: 13 residues. Here the CDR3 DNA reads TGTGCCAGCAGCTTAGTAGGGGCCACTGAAGCTTTCTTT. Its protein is CASSLVGATEAFF.

The rearrangement uses TRBV7-9 and TRBJ1-1; D is possibly TRBD1 (5 bases). Trimming shortened V by 8 bases and J by 6 bases, and 16 bases separated the two germline ends. Germline V gives CDR1 SEHNR, CDR2 FQNEAQ (reference sequence). CDR3 size: 13 residues. The CDR3 coding sequence is TGTGCCAGCGAGGTGGCTCGGGGGGCTGAAGCTTTCTTT. Translating it yields CASEVARGAEAFF.

This clone has more than one count but fewer than ten. The V call is TRBV5-6, the J call TRBJ1-6; D possibly corresponds to TRBD1 (6 bases). Trimming took 0 bases from V and 9 from J, leaving 16 bases between them. The CDR3 loop spans 16 amino acids. Germline CDR1 reads SGHDT; CDR2 reads YYEEEE. The CDR3 DNA reads as TGTGCCAGCAGCTTGGCCGGTGGCAGGGGATCTTCACCCCTCCACTTT. Protein: CASSLAGGRGSSPLHF.

This chain uses TRBV19 with TRBJ2-7, with D tentatively TRBD2 (6 bases). V was shortened by 3 bases and J by 2 bases, with 14 bases between the two germline ends. The germline V gene has CDR1 LNHDA and CDR2 SQIVND (reference sequence). This CDR3 region has 15 residues. The DNA for the CDR3 is TGTGCCAGTAGTATCGGACTAACCACTACCTACGAGCAGTACTTC. Translating gives CASSIGLTTTYEQYF. The full variable domain, in which reference TRBV19 and TRBJ2-7 provide the parts outside the CDR3, is DGGITQSPKYLFRKEGQNVTLSCEQNLNHDAMYWYRQDPGQGLRLIYYSQIVNDFQKGDIAEGYSVSREKKESFPLTVTSAQKNPTAFYLCASSIGLTTTYEQYFGPGTRLTVT.